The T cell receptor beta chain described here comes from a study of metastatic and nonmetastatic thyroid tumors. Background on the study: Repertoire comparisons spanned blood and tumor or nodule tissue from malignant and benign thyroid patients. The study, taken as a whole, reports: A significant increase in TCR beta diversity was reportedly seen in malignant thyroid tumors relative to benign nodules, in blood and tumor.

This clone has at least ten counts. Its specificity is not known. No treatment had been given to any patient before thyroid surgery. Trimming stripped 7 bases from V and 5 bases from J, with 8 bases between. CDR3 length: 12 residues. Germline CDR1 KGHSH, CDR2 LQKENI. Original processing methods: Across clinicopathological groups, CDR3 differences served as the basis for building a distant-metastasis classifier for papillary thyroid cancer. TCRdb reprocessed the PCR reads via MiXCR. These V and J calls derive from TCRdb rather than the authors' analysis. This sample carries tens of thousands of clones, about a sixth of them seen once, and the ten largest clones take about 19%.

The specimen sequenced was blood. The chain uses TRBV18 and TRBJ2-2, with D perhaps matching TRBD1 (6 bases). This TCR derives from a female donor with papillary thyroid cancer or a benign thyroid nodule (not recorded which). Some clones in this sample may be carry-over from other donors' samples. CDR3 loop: CASYDRTGELFF. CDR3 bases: TGTGCCAGCTACGACAGGACCGGGGAGCTGTTTTTT.